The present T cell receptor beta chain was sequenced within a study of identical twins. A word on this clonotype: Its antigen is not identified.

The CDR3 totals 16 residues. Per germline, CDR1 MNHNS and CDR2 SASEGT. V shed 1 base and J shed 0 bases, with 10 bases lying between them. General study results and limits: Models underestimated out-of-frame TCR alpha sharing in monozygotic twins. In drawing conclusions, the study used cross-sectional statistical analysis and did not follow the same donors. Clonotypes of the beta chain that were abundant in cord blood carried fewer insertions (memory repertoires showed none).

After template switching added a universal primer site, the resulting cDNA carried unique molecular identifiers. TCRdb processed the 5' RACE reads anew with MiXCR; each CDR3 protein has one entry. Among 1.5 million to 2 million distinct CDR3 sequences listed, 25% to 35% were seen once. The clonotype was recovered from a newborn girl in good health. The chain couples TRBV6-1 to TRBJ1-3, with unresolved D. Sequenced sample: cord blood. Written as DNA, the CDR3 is TGTGCCAGCAGTGAAGGCCCCCTGCCCTCTGGAAACACCATATATTTT. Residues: CASSEGPLPSGNTIYF.